This TCR beta chain was captured by sequencing in a study of shared clonotypes between healthy human individuals. Study as a whole: In total, the donors were two women and a few men aged 18 to 49.

Notes on the study in general: All-four-donor shared clonotypes had higher generation probabilities than non-shared clonotypes did. The donor pool, a small one, limited the genetic and exposure-history diversity represented.

The assay was immunoSEQ multiplex PCR, and TCRdb's table has in-frame clones only and misses some. The sample consists of about 2.3 million clones, over 90% of them appearing once. Of note for this clone: As yet, its antigen is unknown.

Caucasian adults living in Nashville, Tennessee, provided all samples. This TCR derives from a man between 18 and 35 years old in good health. Some clones in this sample may be carry-over from other donors' samples. Sequenced material: naive CD4+ T cells from PBMCs. The subset: CD45RA+ positively selected.

The CDR3 region is CASRPGTAEKTFF. The CDR3 coding sequence is TGTGCCAGCAGGCCTGGGACAGCTGAGAAAACTTTCTTT. J is TRBJ1-1 and V is TRBV6-5, with 7 nucleotides matching TRBD1. Per germline, CDR1 MNHEY and CDR2 SVGAGI. The CDR3 has 13 amino acids. Losses at the gene ends were 6 bases for V and 12 bases for J; bases not matched to a gene: 13.